This TCR beta chain derives from a study of cytomegalovirus exposure and HLA in healthy donors. Study in general: Caucasian-associated ancestry cluster membership applied to over 80% of approximately 400 genotyped donors.

Points from the study as a whole: A previous analysis found most TCR beta V segments productive roughly 87% or roughly 30% of the time.

Remarks on this clone: What it binds is unknown.

V gave up 5 bases and J gave up 5 bases; unmatched junction bases: 8. Germline values: CDR1 LNHDA, CDR2 SQIVND (reference sequence). CDR3 length equals 15 residues. Researchers ran the PCR with 60 Vbeta and 13 Jbeta primers. Profiled with immunoSEQ multiplex PCR; TCRdb holds only in-frame clones, not every one. The sample holds about 160,000 clones; approximately 70% are singletons and the top ten take about 7%. The V call is TRBV19, the J call TRBJ2-2, with 7 bases lining up with TRBD1. The origin of this receptor is a man aged 35 to 55 in good health and CMV-seropositive. The sequencing input was PBMCs. The CDR3 protein is CASSEQGRRTGELFF. The DNA for the CDR3 is TGTGCCAGTAGTGAACAGGGGCGGAGGACCGGGGAGCTGTTTTTT.